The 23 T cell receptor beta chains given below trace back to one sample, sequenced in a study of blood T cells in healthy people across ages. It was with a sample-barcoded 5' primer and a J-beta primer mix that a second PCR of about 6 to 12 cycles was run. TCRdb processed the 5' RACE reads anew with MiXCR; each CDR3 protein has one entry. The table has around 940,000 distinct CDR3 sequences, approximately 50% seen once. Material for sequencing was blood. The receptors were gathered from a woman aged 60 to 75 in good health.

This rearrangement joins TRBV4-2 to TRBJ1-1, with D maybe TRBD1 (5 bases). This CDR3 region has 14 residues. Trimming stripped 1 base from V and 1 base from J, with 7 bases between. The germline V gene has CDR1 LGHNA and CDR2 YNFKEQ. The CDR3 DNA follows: TGTGCCAGCAGCCAAGTTGGGGGGAACACTGAAGCTTTCTTT. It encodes CASSQVGGNTEAFF.

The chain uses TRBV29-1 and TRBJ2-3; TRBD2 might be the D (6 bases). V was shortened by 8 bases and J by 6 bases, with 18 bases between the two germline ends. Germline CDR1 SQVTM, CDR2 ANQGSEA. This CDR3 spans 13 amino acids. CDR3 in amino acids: CSKSGCVGDTQYF. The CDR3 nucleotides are TGCAGCAAAAGCGGGTGTGTTGGTGATACGCAGTATTTT.

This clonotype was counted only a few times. The CDR3, as DNA: TGTGCCAGCAGGCGCCGATCAGAGGGACAGACCCAGTACTTC. It is translated as CASRRRSEGQTQYF. This chain uses TRBV11-1 with TRBJ2-5, with D perhaps TRBD1 or TRBD2 (5 bases each). The V end lost 6 bases, the J end lost 6 bases, and 17 bases lay between the germline ends. The CDR3 totals 14 residues. Germline values: CDR1 SGHAT, CDR2 FQDESV (reference sequence). Supplemented by reference TRBV11-1 and TRBJ2-5, the full variable domain reads EAEVAQSPRYKITEKSQAVAFWCDPISGHATLYWYRQILGQGPELLVQFQDESVVDDSQLPKDRFSAERLKGVDSTLKIQPAELGDSAMYLCASRRRSEGQTQYFGPGTRLLVL.

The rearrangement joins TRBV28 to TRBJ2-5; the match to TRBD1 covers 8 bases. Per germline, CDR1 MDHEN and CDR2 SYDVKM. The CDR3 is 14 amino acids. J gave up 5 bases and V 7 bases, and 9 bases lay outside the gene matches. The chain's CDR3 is CASTIQGVGETQYF. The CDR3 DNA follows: TGTGCCAGCACCATACAGGGGGTGGGGGAGACCCAGTACTTC.

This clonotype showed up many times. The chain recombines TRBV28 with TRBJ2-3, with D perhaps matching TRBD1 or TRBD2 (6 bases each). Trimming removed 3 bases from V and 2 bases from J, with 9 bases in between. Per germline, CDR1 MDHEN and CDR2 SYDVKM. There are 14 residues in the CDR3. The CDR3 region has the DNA TGTGCCAGCAGTTTCGGGGGCTACACAGATACGCAGTATTTT. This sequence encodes CASSFGGYTDTQYF.

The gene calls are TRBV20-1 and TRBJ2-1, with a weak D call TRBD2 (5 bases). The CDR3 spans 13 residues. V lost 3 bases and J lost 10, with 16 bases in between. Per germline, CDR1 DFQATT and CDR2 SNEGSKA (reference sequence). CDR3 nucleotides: TGCAGTGCTAGCTCTTGGGGAGACTTAGAGCAGTTCTTC. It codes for CSASSWGDLEQFF.

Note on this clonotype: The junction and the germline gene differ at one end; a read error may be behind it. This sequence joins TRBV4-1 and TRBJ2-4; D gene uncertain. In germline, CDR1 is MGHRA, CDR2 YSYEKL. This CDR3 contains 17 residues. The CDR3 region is CASSPHLANGAKNIQYF. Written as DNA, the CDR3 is TGCGCCAGTAGCCCGCACCTGGCAAATGGGGCCAAAAACATTCAGTACTTC.

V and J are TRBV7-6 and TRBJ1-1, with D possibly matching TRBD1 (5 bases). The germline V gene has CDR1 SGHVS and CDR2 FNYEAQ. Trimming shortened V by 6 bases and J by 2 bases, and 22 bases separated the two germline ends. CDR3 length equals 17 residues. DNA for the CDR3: TGTGCCAGCAGATTTGATCCTCGGGACGGAAGAAACACTGAAGCTTTCTTT. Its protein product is CASRFDPRDGRNTEAFF.

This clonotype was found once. CDR3 protein: CSALAGVYSDTQYF. The CDR3 nucleotides are TGCAGTGCTCTAGCGGGAGTTTATTCAGATACGCAGTATTTT. This chain links TRBV20-1 with TRBJ2-3; TRBD2 agrees at 10 bases. After removal of 5 bases from V and 4 bases from J, the junction contained 6 bases not matched to a gene. The CDR3 sequence is 14 residues long. The germline CDR1 and CDR2 sequences are DFQATT and SNEGSKA (reference sequence).

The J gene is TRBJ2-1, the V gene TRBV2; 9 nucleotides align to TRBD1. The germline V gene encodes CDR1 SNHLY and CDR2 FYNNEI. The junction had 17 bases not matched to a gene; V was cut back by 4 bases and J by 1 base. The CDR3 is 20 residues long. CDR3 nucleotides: TGTGCCAGCAGTGGCCGGCCAGGGACAGGGCCCAAGGTTTCCTACAATGAGCAGTTCTTC. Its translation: CASSGRPGTGPKVSYNEQFF. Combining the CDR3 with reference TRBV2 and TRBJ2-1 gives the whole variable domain EPEVTQTPSHQVTQMGQEVILRCVPISNHLYFYWYRQILGQKVEFLVSFYNNEISEKSEIFDDQFSVERPDGSNFTLKIRSTKLEDSAMYFCASSGRPGTGPKVSYNEQFFGPGTRLTVL.

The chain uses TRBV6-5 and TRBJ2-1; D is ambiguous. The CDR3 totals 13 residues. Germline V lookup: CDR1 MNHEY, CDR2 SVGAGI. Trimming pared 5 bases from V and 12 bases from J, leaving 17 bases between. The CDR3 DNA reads TGTGCCAGCAGTGATAAGTTTGAGACGGGGCAGTTCTTC. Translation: CASSDKFETGQFF.

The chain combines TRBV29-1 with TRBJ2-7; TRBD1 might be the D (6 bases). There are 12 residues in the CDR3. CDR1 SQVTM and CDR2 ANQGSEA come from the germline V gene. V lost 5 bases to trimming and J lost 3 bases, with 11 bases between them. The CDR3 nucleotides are TGCAGCGTTTTACAGGGATTCTACGAGCAGTACTTC. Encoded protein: CSVLQGFYEQYF.

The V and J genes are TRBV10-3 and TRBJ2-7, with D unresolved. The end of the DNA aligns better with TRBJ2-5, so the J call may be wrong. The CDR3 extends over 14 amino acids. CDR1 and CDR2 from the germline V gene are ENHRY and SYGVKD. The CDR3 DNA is TGTGCCATCAGTGAGGCTGGGTCAGCAGAGACCCAGTACTTC. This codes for CAISEAGSAETQYF.

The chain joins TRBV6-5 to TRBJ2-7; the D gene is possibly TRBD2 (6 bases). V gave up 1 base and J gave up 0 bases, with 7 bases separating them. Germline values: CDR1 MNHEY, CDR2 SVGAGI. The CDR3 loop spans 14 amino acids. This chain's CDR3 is CASSYYGSSYEQYF. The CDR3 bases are TGTGCCAGCAGTTACTACGGGAGCTCCTACGAGCAGTACTTC.

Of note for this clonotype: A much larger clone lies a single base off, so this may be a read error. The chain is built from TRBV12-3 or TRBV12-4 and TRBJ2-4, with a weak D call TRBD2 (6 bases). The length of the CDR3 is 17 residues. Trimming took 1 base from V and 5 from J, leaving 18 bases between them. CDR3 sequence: CASSLDRLASAENIQYF. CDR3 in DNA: TGTGCCAGCAGTTTAGACCGCCTAGCGAGCGCTGAAAACATTCAGTACTTC.

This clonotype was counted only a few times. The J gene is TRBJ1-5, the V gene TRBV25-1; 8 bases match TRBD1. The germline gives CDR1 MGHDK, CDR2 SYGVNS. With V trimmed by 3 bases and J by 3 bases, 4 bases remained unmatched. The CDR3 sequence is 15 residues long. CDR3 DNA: TGTGCCAGCAGTGAGGCGGACAGGGACAATCAGCCCCAGCATTTT. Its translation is CASSEADRDNQPQHF.

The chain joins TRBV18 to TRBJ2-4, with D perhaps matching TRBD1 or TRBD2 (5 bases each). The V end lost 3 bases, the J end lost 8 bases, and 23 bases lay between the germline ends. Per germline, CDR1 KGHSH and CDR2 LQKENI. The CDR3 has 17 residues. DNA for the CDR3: TGTGCCAGCTCACCCGTTATCCGGGACGGGGATGTCGACATTCAGTACTTC. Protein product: CASSPVIRDGDVDIQYF.

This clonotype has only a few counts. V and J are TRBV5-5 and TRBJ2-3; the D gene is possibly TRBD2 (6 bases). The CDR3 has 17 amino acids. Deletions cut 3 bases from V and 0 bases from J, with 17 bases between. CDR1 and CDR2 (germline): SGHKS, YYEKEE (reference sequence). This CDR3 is CASSYLAWGTSTDTQYF. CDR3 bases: TGTGCCAGCAGCTACTTAGCGTGGGGGACTAGCACAGATACGCAGTATTTT.

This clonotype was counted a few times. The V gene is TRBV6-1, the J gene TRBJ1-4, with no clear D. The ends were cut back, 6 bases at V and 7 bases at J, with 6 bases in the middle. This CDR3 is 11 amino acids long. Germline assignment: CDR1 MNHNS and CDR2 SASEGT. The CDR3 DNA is TGTGCCAGCAGCGCGTCTGAAAAACTGTTTTTT. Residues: CASSASEKLFF.

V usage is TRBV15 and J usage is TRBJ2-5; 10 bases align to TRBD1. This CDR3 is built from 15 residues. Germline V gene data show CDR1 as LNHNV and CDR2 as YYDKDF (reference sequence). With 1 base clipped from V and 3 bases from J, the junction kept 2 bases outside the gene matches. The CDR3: CATSRAGTGEETQYF. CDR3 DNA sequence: TGTGCCACCAGCAGAGCCGGGACAGGGGAAGAGACCCAGTACTTC.

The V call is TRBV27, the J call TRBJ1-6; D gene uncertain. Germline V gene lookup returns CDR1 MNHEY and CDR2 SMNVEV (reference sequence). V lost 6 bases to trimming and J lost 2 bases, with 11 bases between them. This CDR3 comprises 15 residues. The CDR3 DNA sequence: TGTGCCAGCAGACCAAAGGCCCCCTATAATTCACCCCTCCACTTT. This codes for CASRPKAPYNSPLHF.

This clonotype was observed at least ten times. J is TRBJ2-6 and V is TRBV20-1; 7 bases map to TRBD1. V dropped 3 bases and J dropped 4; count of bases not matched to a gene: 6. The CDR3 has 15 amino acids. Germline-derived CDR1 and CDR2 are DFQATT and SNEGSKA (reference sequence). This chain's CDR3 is CSARAGGKGANVLTF. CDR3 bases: TGCAGTGCTAGGGCAGGGGGTAAAGGGGCCAACGTCCTGACTTTC.

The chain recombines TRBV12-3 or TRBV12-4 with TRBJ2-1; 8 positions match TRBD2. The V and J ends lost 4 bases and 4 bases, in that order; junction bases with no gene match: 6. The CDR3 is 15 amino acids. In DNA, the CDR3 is TGTGCCAGCAGTTCGTCCGGGACTAGGTACAATGAGCAGTTCTTC. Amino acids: CASSSSGTRYNEQFF.